This passage covers 31 T cell receptor beta chains from one sample sequenced in a study of T cell repertoires in cytomegalovirus infection. TCRdb passed the reads through MiXCR, listing each CDR3 protein once. The sample has 170,000 or so distinct CDR3 sequences; approximately 15% are singletons. What was sequenced was PBMCs. These receptors originate from a human donor in good health (CMV status not recorded). Some clones in this sample may be carry-over from other donors' samples.

This clonotype was counted many times. The rearrangement joins TRBV12-3 or TRBV12-4 to TRBJ2-3; 12 positions agree with TRBD2. The V segment lost 4 bases and the J segment 4 bases; nucleotides outside the gene matches: 6. This CDR3 has 16 residues. The CDR3 DNA follows: TGTGCCAGCAGTTCACCGACTAGCGGGAGTGCAGATACGCAGTATTTT. Amino acids: CASSSPTSGSADTQYF.

A few counts support this clonotype. The genes are TRBV6-5 and TRBJ2-7; 12 bases match TRBD2. The junction had 11 bases not matched to a gene; V was cut back by 6 bases and J by 5 bases. The CDR3 consists of 16 residues. Germline V CDR1 and CDR2: MNHEY, SVGAGI. This CDR3 is CASSNGRTSGRNEQYF. Here the CDR3 DNA reads TGTGCCAGCAGCAACGGTCGAACTAGCGGGAGGAACGAGCAGTACTTC.

This clonotype turned up a few times. V usage is TRBV19 and J usage is TRBJ2-2; D is unresolved. The CDR3 has 17 amino acids. Trimming cost V 5 bases and J 0 bases, with 16 bases left between them. CDR1 is LNHDA, CDR2 SQIVND, per germline (reference sequence). This CDR3 reads CASSATRIPPNTGELFF. The CDR3 nucleotides are TGTGCCAGTAGTGCCACTCGGATCCCCCCGAACACCGGGGAGCTGTTTTTT. Full variable domain (outside the CDR3, taken from reference TRBV19 and TRBJ2-2): DGGITQSPKYLFRKEGQNVTLSCEQNLNHDAMYWYRQDPGQGLRLIYYSQIVNDFQKGDIAEGYSVSREKKESFPLTVTSAQKNPTAFYLCASSATRIPPNTGELFFGEGSRLTVL.

V usage is TRBV29-1 and J usage is TRBJ1-3; D call uncertain. CDR1 and CDR2 from the germline V gene are SQVTM and ANQGSEA. V was trimmed by 4 bases and J by 1 base, leaving 8 bases between them. The CDR3 has 13 residues. This CDR3 is CSVASGSGNTIYF. CDR3 sequence (DNA): TGCAGCGTTGCTTCAGGTTCTGGAAACACCATATATTTT.

This clonotype occurred a few times. The chain uses TRBV29-1 and TRBJ1-2; 7 nucleotides match TRBD1. Germline-derived CDR1 and CDR2 are SQVTM and ANQGSEA. The CDR3 is made up of 13 amino acids. With V trimmed by 7 bases and J by 5 bases, 10 bases remained unmatched. The CDR3 spells CSARTGGGYGYTF. The DNA of the CDR3 is TGCAGCGCTAGGACAGGAGGAGGGTATGGCTACACCTTC. Full variable domain (remainder filled in from reference TRBV29-1 and TRBJ1-2): SAVISQKPSRDICQRGTSLTIQCQVDSQVTMMFWYRQQPGQSLTLIATANQGSEATYESGFVIDKFPISRPNLTFSTLTVSNMSPEDSSIYLCSARTGGGYGYTFGSGTRLTVV.

The CDR3 region has the DNA TGTGCCAGCAGTTTATACGGGTCCTACGAGCAGTACTTC. Protein: CASSLYGSYEQYF. The V and J genes are TRBV28 and TRBJ2-7; D ambiguous. Germline-derived CDR1 and CDR2 are MDHEN and SYDVKM. V was trimmed by 1 base and J by 1 base, leaving 5 bases between them. This CDR3 spans 13 amino acids.

The V call is TRBV10-3, the J call TRBJ1-1, with D maybe TRBD1 (6 bases). The CDR3 is made up of 15 amino acids. V dropped 4 bases and J dropped 6 bases, with 18 bases sitting between them. Germline assignment: CDR1 ENHRY and CDR2 SYGVKD. The CDR3 protein is CAISVADRGLAEAFF. DNA for the CDR3: TGTGCCATCAGTGTTGCCGACCGGGGGCTGGCTGAAGCTTTCTTT.

This clonotype was counted ten times or more. The chain recombines TRBV28 with TRBJ2-1; 8 bases match TRBD2. CDR1 is MDHEN and CDR2 is SYDVKM in the germline V gene. J gave up 9 bases and V 5 bases, and 9 bases lay outside the gene matches. The CDR3 spans 14 residues. DNA of the CDR3: TGTGCCAGCAGTCCGAGGACTAGCATCACTGAGCAGTTCTTC. Translated: CASSPRTSITEQFF.

The chain carries TRBV29-1 and TRBJ2-1; 10 nucleotides match TRBD1. With V trimmed by 7 bases and J by 5 bases, 5 bases remained unmatched. The length of the CDR3 is 13 residues. Per germline, CDR1 SQVTM and CDR2 ANQGSEA. CDR3 region: CSAGTGEDNEQFF. As DNA, the CDR3 is TGCAGCGCCGGGACAGGGGAGGACAATGAGCAGTTCTTC.

The chain has TRBV10-3 and TRBJ1-2; 10 bases match TRBD1. The CDR3 runs 15 residues. Trimming cost V 4 bases and J 6 bases; bases outside gene matches: 8. Germline CDR1 ENHRY, CDR2 SYGVKD. CDR3 DNA sequence: TGTGCCATCAGTGCGGGACAGGGGAAGATGGATGGCTACACCTTC. It is translated as CAISAGQGKMDGYTF.

This clonotype was observed a handful of times. V usage is TRBV5-6 and J usage is TRBJ2-3; 11 positions match TRBD2. J lost 1 base, V lost 5 bases, and 18 bases had no gene match. CDR1 is SGHDT and CDR2 is YYEEEE in the germline V gene. The CDR3 totals 20 residues. The CDR3, as DNA: TGTGCCAGCAGACCGCCGGGACTAGCGGCCCCAACCGGAGGCACAGATACGCAGTATTTT. It encodes CASRPPGLAAPTGGTDTQYF.

The genes are TRBV30 and TRBJ2-1; D may be TRBD1 (5 bases). Germline V lookup: CDR1 GTSNPN, CDR2 SVGIG (reference sequence). The V end was cut by 0 bases, the J end by 10 bases, with 13 bases between. The CDR3 contains 13 residues. The CDR3: CAWSVRAAGEQFF. As DNA, the CDR3 is TGTGCCTGGAGTGTACGGGCAGCAGGGGAGCAGTTCTTC.

This clonotype was observed many times. The chain couples TRBV10-3 to TRBJ1-2; 7 bases line up with TRBD1. The CDR3 has 13 amino acids. With 6 bases clipped from V and 8 bases from J, the junction kept 9 bases outside the gene matches. Germline-derived CDR1 and CDR2 are ENHRY and SYGVKD. The DNA of the CDR3 is TGTGCCATCAGGAGGGACAGCTCTATCGGCTACACCTTC. Its translation is CAIRRDSSIGYTF.

CDR3 residues: CASSVGGGFAIQETQYF. In DNA form, the CDR3 reads TGTGCCAGCAGCGTAGGAGGGGGGTTTGCGATACAAGAGACCCAGTACTTC. The genes are TRBV9 and TRBJ2-5; D tentatively fits TRBD1 or TRBD2 (6 bases each). Per the germline V gene, CDR1 is SGDLS and CDR2 is YYNGEE. The CDR3 consists of 17 residues. Trimming took 0 bases from V and 2 from J, leaving 17 bases between them. Based on the CDR3 plus reference TRBV9 and TRBJ2-5, the full variable domain is DSGVTQTPKHLITATGQRVTLRCSPRSGDLSVYWYQQSLDQGLQFLIQYYNGEERAKGNILERFSAQQFPDLHSELNLSSLELGDSALYFCASSVGGGFAIQETQYFGPGTRLLVL.

There are a few counts of this clonotype. The J gene is TRBJ2-4, the V gene TRBV18; 8 bases match TRBD1. The V segment lost 0 bases and the J segment 6 bases; nucleotides outside the gene matches: 4. Germline CDR1 reads KGHSH; CDR2 reads LQKENI. The CDR3 runs 15 residues. The CDR3 DNA sequence: TGTGCCAGCTCACCACCGGACAGGGATATAAACATTCAGTACTTC. This gives the protein CASSPPDRDINIQYF. The entire variable domain, with the rest obtained from reference TRBV18 and TRBJ2-4, is as follows: NAGVMQNPRHLVRRRGQEARLRCSPMKGHSHVYWYRQLPEEGLKFMVYLQKENIIDESGMPKERFSAEFPKEGPSILRIQQVVRGDSAAYFCASSPPDRDINIQYFGAGTRLSVL.

This clonotype has at least ten counts. The CDR3, as DNA: TGTGCCAGCAGCTTGGTAGGGGCGGGGCGAGGAGGCTACACCTTC. Translation: CASSLVGAGRGGYTF. V gene TRBV5-6 combines with J gene TRBJ1-2, with D maybe TRBD1 (5 bases). Trimming pared 0 bases from V and 8 bases from J, leaving 17 bases between. The CDR3 has 15 residues. CDR1 is SGHDT, CDR2 YYEEEE, per germline.

This clonotype is a singleton in its sample. J is TRBJ1-1 and V is TRBV5-6; no clear D. CDR3 length: 13 residues. Per germline, CDR1 SGHDT and CDR2 YYEEEE. V lost 5 bases and J lost 1, with 9 bases in between. CDR3 sequence: CASRYTENTEAFF. Written as DNA, the CDR3 is TGTGCCAGCAGGTATACAGAGAACACTGAAGCTTTCTTT.

This clonotype appeared a few times. The rearrangement uses TRBV10-3 and TRBJ2-2, with 7 bases identical to TRBD1. The CDR3 has 14 residues. Germline values: CDR1 ENHRY, CDR2 SYGVKD. CDR3 amino acids: CSSSGTASTGELFF. The CDR3 DNA is TGTTCCTCTTCCGGGACAGCAAGCACCGGGGAGCTGTTTTTT.

This clonotype was observed at least ten times. The chain links TRBV7-9 to TRBJ1-1, with 7 bases matching TRBD1. Germline CDR1 and CDR2: SEHNR and FQNEAQ (reference sequence). This CDR3 has 14 residues. Trimming took 5 bases from V and 6 from J; bases not matched to a gene: 9. The CDR3 coding sequence is TGTGCCAGCAGCCCCCGACAGGGTTCCGCTGAAGCTTTCTTT. Its translation is CASSPRQGSAEAFF. Complete variable domain (other parts from reference TRBV7-9 and TRBJ1-1): DTGVSQNPRHKITKRGQNVTFRCDPISEHNRLYWYRQTLGQGPEFLTYFQNEAQLEKSRLLSDRFSAERPKGSFSTLEIQRTEQGDSAMYLCASSPRQGSAEAFFGQGTRLTVV.

V is TRBV12-3 or TRBV12-4 and J is TRBJ2-1; the D gene is possibly TRBD1 (6 bases). The CDR3 contains 15 residues. Trimming shortened V by 2 bases and J by 4 bases, and 12 bases separated the two germline ends. This chain's CDR3 is CASSLWSQGYNEQFF. CDR3 coding DNA: TGTGCCAGCAGTTTATGGTCTCAGGGGTACAATGAGCAGTTCTTC.

This chain connects TRBV29-1 to TRBJ1-1; D is ambiguous. The CDR3 has 14 amino acids. The germline V gene encodes CDR1 SQVTM and CDR2 ANQGSEA. The V gene lost 7 bases and the J gene lost 4 bases, with 19 bases spanning the gap. CDR3 nucleotides: TGCAGCGGTTTTTTTTCGGGTGCCGCCACTGAAGCTTTCTTT. Translating it yields CSGFFSGAATEAFF.

The chain recombines TRBV7-4 with TRBJ1-5; possible D gene TRBD1, 6 bases. Trimming took 3 bases from V and 6 from J, leaving 18 bases between them. The CDR3 totals 16 residues. Germline values: CDR1 SGHVT, CDR2 SQSDAQ. For the CDR3, the DNA is TGTGCCAGCAGCTTGGGGGGGGGGCGAAGCGGTCAGCCCCAGCATTTT. This encodes CASSLGGGRSGQPQHF.

The rearrangement joins TRBV18 to TRBJ2-3, with 11 bases that match TRBD2. The CDR3 runs to 15 residues. Germline CDR1 is KGHSH and CDR2 is LQKENI. V was clipped by 3 bases and J by 5 bases; unmatched bases: 4. The CDR3 bases are TGTGCCAGCTCACCGCCGGGACTAGCGGAAGATACGCAGTATTTT. Translation gives CASSPPGLAEDTQYF.

V and J are TRBV29-1 and TRBJ2-1; 8 bases line up with TRBD1. The CDR3 consists of 14 residues. The V and J ends lost 5 bases and 0 bases, in that order; junction bases with no gene match: 3. From germline, CDR1 is SQVTM and CDR2 ANQGSEA. CDR3 loop: CSVTGQVSYNEQFF. The CDR3 DNA reads as TGCAGCGTTACGGGACAGGTCTCCTACAATGAGCAGTTCTTC.

This clonotype has a handful of counts. The rearrangement uses TRBV29-1 and TRBJ2-2, with D possibly TRBD1 on 6 matching bases. The germline V gene encodes CDR1 SQVTM and CDR2 ANQGSEA. The ends were cut back, 2 bases at V and 7 bases at J, with 11 bases in the middle. The CDR3 is 13 residues long. CDR3 DNA: TGCAGCGTTGAATGGCAGGGGATCGGGGAGCTGTTTTTT. It translates to CSVEWQGIGELFF.

This rearrangement joins TRBV12-5 to TRBJ1-1; D perhaps matches TRBD1 (6 bases). CDR1 and CDR2 from the germline V gene are LGHNT and FRNRAP. Trimming stripped 4 bases from V and 5 bases from J, with 11 bases between. This CDR3 comprises 13 residues. The CDR3 loop reads CASGYTGPTEAFF. The CDR3 region has the DNA TGTGCTAGTGGTTATACAGGGCCGACTGAAGCTTTCTTT. The whole variable domain, remainder taken from reference TRBV12-5 and TRBJ1-1, is DARVTQTPRHKVTEMGQEVTMRCQPILGHNTVFWYRQTMMQGLELLAYFRNRAPLDDSGMPKDRFSAEMPDATLATLKIQPSEPRDSAVYFCASGYTGPTEAFFGQGTRLTVV.

This clonotype showed up many times. CDR3: CASSLIQNSGNTIYF. The CDR3 coding sequence is TGTGCCAGCAGCCTTATCCAAAACTCTGGAAACACCATATATTTT. The chain carries TRBV7-2 and TRBJ1-3, with D hard to call. The CDR3 loop spans 15 amino acids. Germline CDR1 SGHTA, CDR2 FQGNSA. The V and J ends lost 5 bases and 0 bases respectively, with 11 bases between them.

This clonotype was seen a handful of times. J is TRBJ2-3 and V is TRBV24-1; TRBD2 agrees at 8 bases. V was clipped by 3 bases and J by 2 bases; unmatched bases: 6. CDR3 size: 16 residues. The germline CDR1 and CDR2 sequences are KGHDR and SFDVKD. In DNA form, the CDR3 reads TGTGCCACCAGTGATGTCTCTAGCGGGTTCACAGATACGCAGTATTTT. Encoded protein: CATSDVSSGFTDTQYF.

This clonotype appeared a few times. The chain employs TRBV6-1 and TRBJ1-1, with D possibly matching TRBD1 (6 bases). V dropped 5 bases and J dropped 0 bases, with 10 bases sitting between them. The CDR3 sequence is 14 residues long. Per germline, CDR1 MNHNS and CDR2 SASEGT. The CDR3 region is CASSRTDLNTEAFF. CDR3 DNA sequence: TGTGCCAGCAGTCGGACAGACCTGAACACTGAAGCTTTCTTT.

This clonotype was recorded many times. The rearrangement joins TRBV7-2 to TRBJ2-1; 13 nucleotides agree with TRBD2. CDR1 and CDR2 from the germline V gene are SGHTA and FQGNSA. With V trimmed by 5 bases and J by 12 bases, 10 bases remained unmatched. CDR3 length equals 15 residues. CDR3 coding DNA: TGTGCCAGCAGCCTCGGACTAGCGGGAGCGGTCAGGCAGTTCTTC. Amino acids: CASSLGLAGAVRQFF. The full variable domain, rest sourced from reference TRBV7-2 and TRBJ2-1, is GAGVSQSPSNKVTEKGKDVELRCDPISGHTALYWYRQSLGQGLEFLIYFQGNSAPDKSGLPSDRFSAERTGGSVSTLTIQRTQQEDSAVYLCASSLGLAGAVRQFFGPGTRLTVL.

This clonotype appeared many times. This sequence joins TRBV12-3 or TRBV12-4 and TRBJ2-2; 8 bases align to TRBD2. This CDR3 contains 17 residues. V was clipped by 3 bases and J by 1 base; unmatched bases: 7. CDR3 residues: CASSFPSGTRNTGELFF. The CDR3 bases are TGTGCCAGCAGTTTCCCGTCCGGGACTAGGAACACCGGGGAGCTGTTTTTT.